This T cell receptor beta chain was captured in a study of PD-1 blockade in classical Hodgkin lymphoma. Every patient was affected by relapse after autologous stem cell transplantation, while exposure to brentuximab vedotin was not uniform. Between the trimmed V and J ends, which lost 4 bases and 3 bases, there was a span of 6 bases. This CDR3 has 13 amino acids. CDR1 and CDR2 from the germline V gene are SGHVS and FQNEAQ. Sequencing was performed with immunoSEQ multiplex PCR; in TCRdb, only in-frame clones are kept and a portion is missing. Here the sample spans some 96,000 clones, more than 80% being singletons.

Here the sequenced sample was peripheral blood mononuclear cells (PBMCs), taken before the second cycle of nivolumab. This TCR was sampled from a human donor with classical Hodgkin lymphoma. V gene TRBV7-8 combines with J gene TRBJ2-2, with D uncertain. The CDR3 sequence is CASSSSHTGELFF. Here the CDR3 DNA reads TGTGCCAGCAGCTCATCTCACACCGGGGAGCTGTTTTTT. Together with reference TRBV7-8 and TRBJ2-2, the CDR3 gives the full variable domain: GAGVSQSPRYKVAKRGQDVALRCDPISGHVSLFWYQQALGQGPEFLTYFQNEAQLDKSGLPSDRFFAERPEGSVSTLKIQRTQQEDSAVYLCASSSSHTGELFFGEGSRLTVL.